Each of the 2 T cell receptor beta chains below was sequenced from the same sample in a study of identical twins. MiXCR, run by TCRdb on the 5' RACE reads, gives a single entry per CDR3 protein. The table records 570,000 or so distinct CDR3 sequences, 9% to 10% of them present only once. This sample was also put to use in a study of yellow fever vaccine responses in identical twins.

Sequencing was done on a sample of PBMCs. Receptor source: a woman under 30 in good health.

This clonotype was counted between two and nine times. The chain is built from TRBV20-1 and TRBJ2-7; 12 bases are shared with TRBD1. Unmatched junction bases numbered 8, after V lost 2 bases and J lost 6 bases. The CDR3 loop spans 15 amino acids. Germline-derived CDR1 and CDR2 are DFQATT and SNEGSKA (reference sequence). This CDR3 reads CSARPIGTGGFEQYF. The CDR3 nucleotides are TGCAGTGCTAGACCAATAGGGACAGGGGGCTTCGAGCAGTACTTC.

This clonotype was seen only a few times. The CDR3 loop reads CATSKRESLYNEQFF. For the CDR3, the DNA is TGTGCCACCAGCAAGAGGGAGTCCTTATACAATGAGCAGTTCTTC. V is TRBV15 and J is TRBJ2-1; D is possibly TRBD2 (5 bases). There are 15 residues in the CDR3. In germline, CDR1 is LNHNV, CDR2 YYDKDF (reference sequence). V gave up 4 bases and J gave up 4 bases, with 14 bases separating them.